The T cell receptor (beta chain) described here comes from a study of blood T cell repertoires in COVID-19. At the level of the study: Samples representing acute and convalescent COVID-19 were sourced from the United States, Italy and Spain. Nucleic acid was either cDNA or gDNA, and it came from T cells, B-cell-depleted T cells, or PBMCs.

In the authors' methods: Reference gene primer amplification in the assay estimated nucleated cell counts. Clones were sequenced by immunoSEQ multiplex PCR, and TCRdb holds only the in-frame ones, with some missing. The DNA was the basis for D and trimming; V, J and clone size are from that table. The sample yields about 480,000 clones, roughly 89% seen once. In Seattle, patients joined the study during active infection and were tracked longitudinally. V trimming: 5 bases; J trimming: 2 bases; junction bases outside the gene matches: 7. CDR1 is SGHKS and CDR2 is YYEKEE in the germline V gene (reference sequence). There are 17 residues in the CDR3.

Sample: peripheral blood. The clonotype was recovered from a man aged 18 to 29 with COVID-19, enrolled during active disease. The chain carries TRBV5-5 and TRBJ2-7; 16 bases agree with TRBD2. The CDR3, as DNA: TGTGCCAGCAGAGGGACTAGCGGGGGGGCCAGAGCCTACGAGCAGTACTTC. Residues: CASRGTSGGARAYEQYF.